The 15 T cell receptor beta chains given below trace back to one sample, sequenced in a study of multiple sclerosis patients with progressive multifocal leukoencephalopathy. Indicated time point: before natalizumab initiation. TCRdb keeps only in-frame clones here, not all; method: immunoSEQ multiplex PCR. Of about 32,000 clones listed, about 91% are singletons. Sequenced material: PBMCs. All receptors derive from a man under 40 with multiple sclerosis.

Comments on this clone: Within the sample, other DNA sequences also encode this same CDR3. The V call is TRBV21-1, the J call TRBJ2-7; no DNA check was done on the table's D call, TRBD2. TRBV21-1 is termed a pseudogene. The CDR3 contains 18 residues. The DNA of the CDR3 is TGTGCCAGCAGCATCGGGGGGCATAGCGGGAGGGCCCTCTACGAGCAGTACGTC. It codes for CASSIGGHSGRALYEQYV.

The chain joins TRBV6-5 to TRBJ2-7; 9 bases are a match to TRBD1. The CDR3 covers 14 residues. The trim removed 6 bases at V and 1 base at J, leaving 4 bases unmatched. From germline, CDR1 is MNHEY and CDR2 SVGAGI. CDR3 DNA: TGTGCCAGCAGGCGGACAGGGGATTCCTACGAGCAGTACGTC. Its translation: CASRRTGDSYEQYV.

This clone appeared once. The chain joins TRBV27 to TRBJ2-1, with TRBD2 matching 8 bases. V lost 6 bases to trimming and J lost 3 bases; unmatched junction nucleotides: 7. The CDR3 has 15 amino acids. Germline-derived CDR1 and CDR2 are MNHEY and SMNVEV (reference sequence). CDR3 sequence: CASRVAGTNYNEQFF. The CDR3 DNA is TGTGCCAGCAGGGTAGCGGGAACAAACTACAATGAGCAGTTCTTC.

V usage is TRBV7-6 and J usage is TRBJ2-2; the D gene is possibly TRBD2 (6 bases). CDR3 length equals 14 residues. Trimming removed 1 base at V and 8 bases at J, with 11 bases between. Germline assignment: CDR1 SGHVS and CDR2 FNYEAQ. CDR3: CASSLVRGTGELFF. CDR3 sequence (DNA): TGTGCCAGCAGCTTAGTCCGGGGGACGGGGGAGCTGTTTTTT.

This chain connects TRBV19 to TRBJ2-7; D gene ambiguous. In germline, CDR1 is LNHDA, CDR2 SQIVND (reference sequence). V lost 5 bases and J 0 bases, leaving 11 bases between the germline ends. CDR3 size: 14 residues. The CDR3 spells CASSLGGDSYEQYF. Written as DNA, the CDR3 is TGTGCCAGTAGTCTAGGCGGAGACTCCTACGAGCAGTACTTC.

The genes are TRBV4-3 and TRBJ1-2; TRBD1 agrees at 8 bases. The CDR3 covers 15 residues. V shed 0 bases and J 7 bases; nucleotides not matched to a gene: 7. The germline V gene has CDR1 LGHNA and CDR2 YSLEER. CDR3 nucleotides: TGCGCCAGCAGCCAAGATCGGGACAGGAGCTCTGGCTACACCTTC. Protein sequence: CASSQDRDRSSGYTF.

The gene calls are TRBV6-5 and TRBJ2-7; 7 nucleotides match TRBD1. Looked up from germline, CDR1 is MNHEY and CDR2 is SVGAGI. CDR3 length: 14 amino acids. The V gene end was trimmed by 6 bases and the J gene end by 1 base; junction bases not matched to a gene: 6. The CDR3 region is CASRKGAGSYEQYF. The CDR3 nucleotides read TGTGCCAGCAGAAAGGGGGCAGGGTCCTACGAGCAGTACTTC.

The gene calls are TRBV9 and TRBJ2-1; no clear D gene. V lost 3 bases to trimming and J lost 0 bases, with 13 bases between them. This CDR3 has 16 residues. From germline, CDR1 is SGDLS and CDR2 YYNGEE. CDR3 in amino acids: CASSAVGSSSYNEQFF. The CDR3 coding sequence is TGTGCCAGCAGCGCCGTCGGGTCGAGCTCCTACAATGAGCAGTTCTTC.

This chain links TRBV19 with TRBJ1-5; 7 nucleotides align to TRBD1. Germline-derived CDR1 and CDR2 are LNHDA and SQIVND (reference sequence). V trimming: 4 bases; J trimming: 6 bases; junction bases outside the gene matches: 12. The CDR3 totals 16 residues. CDR3 in amino acids: CASSTRQGGLGQPQHF. The CDR3 nucleotides read TGTGCCAGTAGTACGAGACAGGGAGGACTCGGTCAGCCCCAGCATTTT.

V and J are TRBV5-1 and TRBJ2-2; perhaps TRBD1 as D (6 bases). The CDR3 has 16 residues. From germline, CDR1 is SGHRS and CDR2 YFSETQ. Trimming took 0 bases from V and 6 from J, leaving 15 bases between them. The DNA of the CDR3 is TGCGCCAGCAGCTTGGATAACCCCAGGGGATCCGGGGAGCTGTTTTTT. It translates to CASSLDNPRGSGELFF.

The CDR3 sequence: CASSPLAASSYNEQFF. CDR3 sequence (DNA): TGTGCCAGCAGTCCCCTGGCGGCCAGCTCCTACAATGAGCAGTTCTTC. The chain uses TRBV27 and TRBJ2-1; D not resolved. This CDR3 contains 16 residues. The germline V gene has CDR1 MNHEY and CDR2 SMNVEV (reference sequence). V shed 5 bases and J shed 0 bases, with 14 bases lying between them.

This rearrangement joins TRBV10-3 to TRBJ1-5, with D unclear. This CDR3 contains 17 residues. The V end lost 3 bases, the J end lost 4 bases, and 19 bases lay between the germline ends. The germline V gene encodes CDR1 ENHRY and CDR2 SYGVKD. CDR3 residues: CAISERTPRVANQPQHF. The CDR3 region has the DNA TGTGCCATCAGTGAAAGGACCCCAAGGGTAGCAAATCAGCCCCAGCATTTT.

This rearrangement joins TRBV18 to TRBJ1-3; 7 bases are shared with TRBD1. This CDR3 has 17 residues. The J segment lost 4 bases and the V segment lost 2 bases, leaving 11 bases of the junction unmatched. CDR1 and CDR2 (germline): KGHSH, LQKENI. The CDR3 DNA reads as TGTGCCAGCTCACCAAACAGGGGCAGAGAAGCAGGAAACACCATATATTTT. Translation: CASSPNRGREAGNTIYF.

This chain uses TRBV4-3 with TRBJ1-4, with 8 bases matching TRBD1. The CDR3 contains 15 residues. Germline V gene data show CDR1 as LGHNA and CDR2 as YSLEER. V lost 4 bases, J lost 2 bases, and 3 bases stayed unmatched. CDR3 region: CASSPRQGTNEKLFF. The DNA of the CDR3 is TGCGCCAGCAGCCCTCGACAGGGGACTAATGAAAAACTGTTTTTT.

CDR3 nucleotide sequence: TGTGCCATCAGGGACCCGGGGGACTACAATGAGCAGTTCTTC. Translation: CAIRDPGDYNEQFF. The chain is built from TRBV10-3 and TRBJ2-1; D perhaps matches TRBD2 (6 bases). V gave up 6 bases and J gave up 3 bases, with 12 bases separating them. The CDR3 contains 14 residues. CDR1 and CDR2 (germline): ENHRY, SYGVKD.